This TCR beta chain was recorded in a study of shared T cell receptors in the human thymus (dated by TCRdb to the early 2020s). Context from the whole study: The study examined how the human thymus generates shared, self-reactive T-cell receptor alpha chains.

Libraries were made using the immunoSEQ multiplex PCR assay. What TCRdb holds here is the immuneACCESS table cut down to in-frame rearrangements. Part of the clones is not present; checked against another copy, under half of the missing clones reflect an unresolved V gene, and the others are unexplained. Recorded for this sample are hundreds of thousands of clones; roughly 90% of them occurred a single time. The ten most abundant clones make up around 0.0099% of the sample. On this clone itself: Its antigen remains undetermined. No qualities accompany the bases; no much larger clone lies one base away.

Via the germline V gene, CDR1 is SGHDN and CDR2 FVKESK. For this chain, trimming is 4 bases at the V end and 3 bases at the J end, and the number of junction bases without a gene match is 6. The CDR3 contains 16 residues, cysteine and phenylalanine counted. Of all the DNA, just the CDR3 is kept, 48 bases in frame from base 1. The data were also submitted as part of a second study, on human thymus T cells. The second investigation adds: Immunologically healthy infants undergoing open corrective cardiac surgery for congenital heart defects in Finland were used as donors. Thymus tissue was collected as surgical resects that were removed during corrective cardiac surgery. Both the thymic and the peripheral blood repertoires appeared to show biased V and J gene segment usage. The related research found that thymic TCR repertoires overlapped highly between unrelated individuals. The study described the TCR alpha and beta repertoires in about eight infant thymus samples and four matching peripheral blood samples. Donor ages ranging from about 6 to 244 days were recorded, and several male and a couple of female infants were included in the cohort. After being mechanically released from the tissue, thymocytes were kept at -70 degrees C in pellets of about 8.5-32 million cells. A QIAsymphony instrument was used to extract genomic DNA from frozen cell pellets. The immunoSEQ multiplex PCR assay was used to amplify the TCRB and TCRAD loci from a standardized amount of quality-controlled genomic DNA. Amplicons spanned the V(D)J region at a length sufficient to cover the CDR3 and identify V and J genes. Amplicon sequencing was performed on an Illumina platform through the commercial immunoSEQ service. Primer bias and sequencing errors were corrected as previously described, and TCRAD and TCRB were defined on the basis of the IMGT database. The repertoires were analysed using immunoSEQ Analyzer 3.0 and VDJTools for basic statistics, V/J segment usage, diversity estimates, rarefaction and pairwise overlap. Diversity was estimated using the Chao1, ChaoE, Efron-Thisted, Shannon and inverse Simpson indices, and was also estimated on datasets down-sampled to the size of the smallest sample. For repertoire overlap, CDR3 nucleotide sequence, V gene and J gene had to match strictly, and clustering was done by Jaccard-based multidimensional scaling. On average, thymus samples gave around 810,000 unique TCRB clonotypes, whereas blood samples gave 75,000 to 95,000.

The sequenced sample was thymocytes. The origin of this receptor is a boy in the first two years of life with a congenital heart defect. Donor details come from another sample of the same person, matched by shared clones. The chain joins TRBV14 to TRBJ2-1; TRBD2 matches 10 bases in the middle. Here the CDR3 is given as CASSRTTSGLYNEQFF. In nucleotides, the sequence is TGTGCCAGCAGCCGCACGACTAGCGGGCTCTACAATGAGCAGTTCTTC.